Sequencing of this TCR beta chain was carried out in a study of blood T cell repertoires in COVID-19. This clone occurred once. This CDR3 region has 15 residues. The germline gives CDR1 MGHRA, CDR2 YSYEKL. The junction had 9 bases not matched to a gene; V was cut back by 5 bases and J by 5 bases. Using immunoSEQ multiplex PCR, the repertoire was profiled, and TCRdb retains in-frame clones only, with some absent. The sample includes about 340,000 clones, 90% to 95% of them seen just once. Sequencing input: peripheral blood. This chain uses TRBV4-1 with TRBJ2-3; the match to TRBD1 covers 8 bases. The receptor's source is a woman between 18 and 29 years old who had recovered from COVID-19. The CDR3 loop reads CASSVSDRVLDTQYF. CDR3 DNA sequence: TGCGCCAGCAGCGTCTCGGACAGGGTTTTAGATACGCAGTATTTT.